The clone carrying this T cell receptor (beta chain) was counted ten times or more. This entry comes from a study of T cells of healthy individuals. A single record per CDR3 protein comes from TCRdb applying MiXCR to the 5' RACE reads. In the table there are about 63,000 distinct CDR3 sequences, about a sixth of which are singletons. The TCR was taken from a human donor in good health.

The CDR3 nucleotides read TGCAGTGTAGAAGCGGGAGGGCCCTACAATGAGCAGTTCTTC. Amino acid sequence: CSVEAGGPYNEQFF. This chain links TRBV20-1 with TRBJ2-1; 10 bases match TRBD2. The germline CDR1 and CDR2 sequences are DFQATT and SNEGSKA (reference sequence). CDR3 length equals 14 residues. The V gene end was trimmed by 7 bases and the J gene end by 2 bases; junction bases not matched to a gene: 5.